The 27 T cell receptor beta chains presented below share a single source sample, sequenced in a study of shared clonotypes between healthy human individuals. Generated by immunoSEQ multiplex PCR, the TCRdb table keeps only in-frame clones and is missing some. Of a few million clones in the sample, 93% are singletons; the top ten hold about 0.37%. The sample taken for sequencing was naive CD4+ T cells from PBMCs. Described subset: CD45RA+ positively selected. These receptors were collected from a man between 18 and 29 years old in good health. Some clones in this sample may be carry-over from other donors' samples.

This clone was seen only once. The chain employs TRBV30 and TRBJ2-2; no firm D call. In germline, CDR1 is GTSNPN, CDR2 SVGIG (reference sequence). Trimming took 0 bases from V and 4 from J, leaving 12 bases between them. This CDR3 has 15 residues. Here the CDR3 reads CAWSVLNKRTGELFF. The CDR3 DNA is TGTGCCTGGAGTGTATTAAACAAGCGCACCGGGGAGCTGTTTTTT.

This rearrangement joins TRBV19 to TRBJ2-5; 9 bases align to TRBD1. J lost 2 bases, V lost 2 bases, and 3 bases had no gene match. This CDR3 is built from 15 residues. CDR1 is LNHDA, CDR2 SQIVND, per germline (reference sequence). The CDR3 DNA reads TGTGCCAGTAGTATAACAGGGGGCAAGCAAGAGACCCAGTACTTC. This sequence encodes CASSITGGKQETQYF.

This chain joins TRBV19 and TRBJ1-3; no clear D gene. The CDR3 length is 16 residues. Trimming shortened V by 5 bases and J by 0 bases, and 14 bases separated the two germline ends. The germline V gene encodes CDR1 LNHDA and CDR2 SQIVND (reference sequence). CDR3 DNA: TGTGCCAGTAGTCGATTTGAGCGGAGCTCTGGAAACACCATATATTTT. Its protein product is CASSRFERSSGNTIYF.

The J gene is TRBJ2-1, the V gene TRBV30; no clear D gene. The V gene lost 3 bases and the J gene lost 0 bases, with 12 bases spanning the gap. From germline, CDR1 is GTSNPN and CDR2 SVGIG (reference sequence). This CDR3 has 15 residues. The CDR3 nucleotides are TGTGCCTGGAGCCGAAGCGAGAGCTCCTACAATGAGCAGTTCTTC. This codes for CAWSRSESSYNEQFF.

The J gene is TRBJ2-1, the V gene TRBV6-5; 9 nucleotides line up with TRBD1. CDR3 length equals 14 residues. Germline loops: CDR1 MNHEY, CDR2 SVGAGI. V gave up 6 bases and J gave up 6 bases; unmatched junction bases: 6. CDR3 nucleotides: TGTGCCAGCAGGGGGGGACAGGGTTTCAATGAGCAGTTCTTC. It encodes CASRGGQGFNEQFF.

The V gene is TRBV28, the J gene TRBJ2-1, with D uncertain. The germline V gene has CDR1 MDHEN and CDR2 SYDVKM. The CDR3 runs to 14 residues. With 5 bases removed from V and 4 bases from J, the gap between germline ends came to 12 bases. CDR3 loop: CASSTQEGYNEQFF. CDR3 nucleotides: TGTGCCAGCAGTACCCAGGAAGGATACAATGAGCAGTTCTTC.

The CDR3 region is CASSPPGPGYEQYF. The CDR3 nucleotides read TGTGCCAGCAGCCCACCGGGACCGGGGTACGAGCAGTACTTC. This sequence joins TRBV27 and TRBJ2-7, with D possibly being TRBD1 or TRBD2 (5 bases each). The CDR3 loop spans 14 amino acids. Germline V gives CDR1 MNHEY, CDR2 SMNVEV (reference sequence). Trimming pared 6 bases from V and 4 bases from J, leaving 16 bases between.

Concerning this clone itself: The same CDR3 can be traced to other DNA sequences in this sample. The V and J genes are TRBV14 and TRBJ2-7; no reliable D call. V lost 0 bases and J 0 bases, leaving 9 bases between the germline ends. Germline loops: CDR1 SGHDN, CDR2 FVKESK. This CDR3 contains 15 residues. CDR3 sequence reads: CASSQEAVSSYEQYF. CDR3 bases: TGTGCCAGCAGCCAAGAAGCCGTTAGCTCCTACGAGCAGTACTTC.

V usage is TRBV28 and J usage is TRBJ2-4; 9 nucleotides line up with TRBD2. Germline CDR1 and CDR2: MDHEN and SYDVKM. CDR3 length: 16 residues. The V segment lost 5 bases and the J segment 4 bases; nucleotides outside the gene matches: 9. The CDR3 coding sequence is TGTGCCAGCAGTCCCCAACGACTAGCGGTTAAAAACATTCAGTACTTC. Its protein product is CASSPQRLAVKNIQYF.

A word on this clone: The germline gene is not matched at one end of the junction; a read error may be the cause. The chain recombines TRBV10-3 with TRBJ1-1; TRBD1 agrees at 7 bases. The germline V gene encodes CDR1 ENHRY and CDR2 SYGVKD. The CDR3 contains 12 residues. CDR3 sequence reads: CAVRGTNTEAFF. The CDR3 bases are TGTGCCGTCAGGGGGACGAACACTGAAGCTTTCTTT.

Regarding this clone: The sample contains more than one DNA sequence encoding this CDR3. The rearrangement uses TRBV29-1 and TRBJ2-3; weak D call: TRBD2 (6 bases). This CDR3 has 13 residues. Trimming removed 6 bases from V and 2 bases from J, with 12 bases in between. The germline CDR1 and CDR2 sequences are SQVTM and ANQGSEA. The CDR3 reads CSVGGRATDTQYF. The CDR3, as DNA: TGCAGCGTCGGGGGACGAGCCACAGATACGCAGTATTTT.

The genes are TRBV5-1 and TRBJ1-5; TRBD1 matches 12 bases. From germline, CDR1 is SGHRS and CDR2 YFSETQ. The CDR3 extends over 15 amino acids. After removal of 4 bases from V and 7 bases from J, the junction contained 6 bases not matched to a gene. The CDR3 is CASSPGTGGGQPQHF. CDR3 nucleotide sequence: TGCGCCAGCAGCCCAGGGACAGGGGGCGGGCAGCCCCAGCATTTT.

In its sample, this clone was seen once. The same CDR3 also results from other DNA sequences found in this sample. J is TRBJ1-3 and V is TRBV29-1; D not resolved. Trimming left V 2 bases short and J 4 bases short, with 6 bases between. Germline V CDR1 and CDR2: SQVTM, ANQGSEA. The CDR3 is 12 amino acids. The CDR3 DNA reads as TGCAGCGTTGAATCGGGGGGAAACACCATATATTTT. It specifies CSVESGGNTIYF.

This clone was seen just once. The chain links TRBV7-2 to TRBJ2-2; TRBD1 matches 7 bases. The CDR3 runs 15 residues. CDR1 is SGHTA, CDR2 FQGNSA, per germline. With V trimmed by 4 bases and J by 6 bases, 8 bases remained unmatched. In DNA form, the CDR3 reads TGTGCCAGCAGCTCCGGGACAGACGTCCCCGGGGAGCTGTTTTTT. Protein sequence: CASSSGTDVPGELFF. The full variable domain, in which reference TRBV7-2 and TRBJ2-2 provide the parts outside the CDR3, is GAGVSQSPSNKVTEKGKDVELRCDPISGHTALYWYRQSLGQGLEFLIYFQGNSAPDKSGLPSDRFSAERTGGSVSTLTIQRTQQEDSAVYLCASSSGTDVPGELFFGEGSRLTVL.

This sequence joins TRBV28 and TRBJ2-3; the D is unclear. V was clipped by 2 bases and J by 14 bases, with 11 bases between them. Germline V gives CDR1 MDHEN, CDR2 SYDVKM. There are 11 residues in the CDR3. DNA of the CDR3: TGTGCCAGCAGTTTAGGCCCGGTAAGGTATTTT. As protein: CASSLGPVRYF.

The chain recombines TRBV5-8 with TRBJ1-5; D uncertain. This CDR3 contains 14 residues. Germline-derived CDR1 and CDR2 are SGHTS and YDEGEE. V was pared by 4 bases and J by 1 base, with 9 bases between. CDR3 coding DNA: TGTGCCAGCAGCGCCTTCGGGAGCAATCAGCCCCAGCATTTT. It specifies CASSAFGSNQPQHF.

This sequence joins TRBV30 and TRBJ1-4; D gene ambiguous. Trimming took off 2 bases at V and 7 bases at J, with 20 bases between the two ends. CDR1 is GTSNPN, CDR2 SVGIG, per germline (reference sequence). The CDR3 contains 16 residues. This CDR3 reads CAWSSAPGGSLEKLFF. The CDR3 nucleotides read TGTGCCTGGAGTTCAGCCCCGGGAGGTTCCCTTGAAAAACTGTTTTTT.

The chain has TRBV30 and TRBJ1-2, with 11 positions matching TRBD1. Looked up from germline, CDR1 is GTSNPN and CDR2 is SVGIG (reference sequence). V lost 2 bases, J lost 0 bases, and 5 bases stayed unmatched. CDR3 length: 16 amino acids. The CDR3 reads CAWSQDRGQANYGYTF. The CDR3 DNA reads as TGTGCCTGGAGTCAGGACAGGGGGCAAGCTAACTATGGCTACACCTTC.

The J gene is TRBJ2-7, the V gene TRBV9; tentative D call: TRBD1 (6 bases). In germline, CDR1 is SGDLS, CDR2 YYNGEE. With 4 bases removed from V and 2 bases from J, the gap between germline ends came to 13 bases. This CDR3 region has 14 residues. The CDR3 DNA reads as TGTGCCAGCAGCCCTAGGGGGTTCCCCTACGAGCAGTACTTC. Protein product: CASSPRGFPYEQYF.

This rearrangement joins TRBV5-1 to TRBJ2-3; tentatively, D is TRBD1 or TRBD2 (5 bases each). CDR1 and CDR2 from the germline V gene are SGHRS and YFSETQ. CDR3 size: 17 residues. Trimming shortened V by 0 bases and J by 2 bases, and 16 bases separated the two germline ends. The CDR3 spells CASSLARGVEYTDTQYF. DNA of the CDR3: TGCGCCAGCAGCTTGGCCCGGGGCGTAGAATACACAGATACGCAGTATTTT.

This clone was seen once. Other DNA sequences in the same sample also yield this CDR3. The chain carries TRBV5-1 and TRBJ1-5; a weak D match, TRBD1 (6 bases). The V end lost 0 bases, the J end lost 6 bases, and 13 bases lay between the germline ends. The germline V gene encodes CDR1 SGHRS and CDR2 YFSETQ. The CDR3 contains 15 residues. This CDR3 is CASSLDVGGGQPQHF. Here the CDR3 DNA reads TGCGCCAGCAGCTTGGACGTAGGGGGAGGTCAGCCCCAGCATTTT.

The chain couples TRBV28 to TRBJ2-7; D gene ambiguous. This CDR3 is built from 14 residues. The V and J ends lost 7 bases and 1 base respectively, with 14 bases between them. Germline V gene sequence: CDR1 MDHEN, CDR2 SYDVKM. The CDR3 DNA follows: TGTGCCAGCAAACGTATTTATGGGTCCTACGAGCAGTACTTC. This gives the protein CASKRIYGSYEQYF.

The CDR3 loop reads CASSVGLTEKLFF. The CDR3 region has the DNA TGTGCCAGCAGCGTAGGCCTGACTGAAAAACTGTTTTTT. The chain links TRBV9 to TRBJ1-4; D gene uncertain. V shed 0 bases and J shed 7 bases, with 7 bases lying between them. Germline lookup yields CDR1 SGDLS and CDR2 YYNGEE. The CDR3 is made up of 13 amino acids.

This clone has a single count. The chain combines TRBV9 with TRBJ2-2; unclear D gene. Trimming cost V 5 bases and J 1 base, with 12 bases left between them. This CDR3 has 15 amino acids. Germline CDR1 and CDR2: SGDLS and YYNGEE. Here the CDR3 reads CASRVSGRNTGELFF. CDR3 DNA sequence: TGTGCCAGCAGAGTCTCGGGCCGGAACACCGGGGAGCTGTTTTTT.

The gene calls are TRBV18 and TRBJ2-2, with 11 positions matching TRBD2. V trimming: 0 bases; J trimming: 6 bases; junction bases outside the gene matches: 6. This CDR3 has 17 amino acids. Germline CDR1 reads KGHSH; CDR2 reads LQKENI. The CDR3 DNA follows: TGTGCCAGCTCACCACCGGGGCTAGCGGGAGGAGCCGGGGAGCTGTTTTTT. Its translation is CASSPPGLAGGAGELFF.

The rearrangement uses TRBV2 and TRBJ1-1; D not certain. In germline, CDR1 is SNHLY, CDR2 FYNNEI. The V and J ends lost 7 bases and 6 bases respectively, with 15 bases between them. The CDR3 length is 13 residues. The CDR3 sequence: CASKLWGYAEAFF. The CDR3 nucleotides are TGTGCCAGCAAGTTGTGGGGATACGCTGAAGCTTTCTTT.

The chain joins TRBV2 to TRBJ2-7, with 7 bases identical to TRBD1. The germline gives CDR1 SNHLY, CDR2 FYNNEI. Trimming at V came to 7 bases and at J to 3 bases, leaving 3 bases not matched to a gene. The CDR3 runs 12 residues. The CDR3 sequence is CASTNRGYEQYF. The CDR3, as DNA: TGTGCCAGCACCAACAGGGGCTACGAGCAGTACTTC. Looking up the rest from reference TRBV2 and TRBJ2-7 gives the full variable domain: EPEVTQTPSHQVTQMGQEVILRCVPISNHLYFYWYRQILGQKVEFLVSFYNNEISEKSEIFDDQFSVERPDGSNFTLKIRSTKLEDSAMYFCASTNRGYEQYFGPGTRLTVT.